The source of this T cell receptor (beta chain) is a study of Ad26.COV2.S vaccination and SARS-CoV-2 variants. For the study at large: The authors gave Ad26.COV2.S intramuscularly, either once or twice 56 days apart. Findings and caveats of the study: Among vaccine recipients, spike-specific TCR breadth exceeded that of placebo recipients. Vaccine and placebo groups showed comparable non-spike TCR breadth.

Regarding treatment: 15 to 20 received Ad26.COV2.S at low or high dose, single or two shots; about five received placebo; per-sample allocation not given. The samples date from day 63 after the first vaccine or placebo injection. Concerning this clone: Its antigen is not known. Different DNA sequences within this sample yield the same CDR3.

Sequenced by immunoSEQ multiplex PCR; TCRdb stores in-frame clones only, minus some. In the table there are about 400,000 clones, about 91% of which are singletons. The sequencing used peripheral blood, collected in a trial of Ad26.COV2.S vaccine versus placebo. The source of this sequence is a person aged 18-60 years who received the Ad26.COV2.S COVID-19 vaccine or a placebo.

CDR3 in amino acids: CASSQSYEQYF. CDR3 in DNA: TGTGCCAGCAGTCAGTCCTACGAGCAGTACTTC. The chain is built from TRBV6-2 or TRBV6-3 and TRBJ2-7; no clear D gene. Deletions cut 5 bases from V and 1 base from J, with 3 bases between. Germline V gives CDR1 MNHEY, CDR2 SVGEGT. The CDR3 length is 11 residues.